These 27 T cell receptor beta chains came from one sample sequenced in a study of blood T cell repertoires in COVID-19. TCRdb keeps only in-frame clones here, not all; method: immunoSEQ multiplex PCR. Among roughly 76,000 clones, approximately 88% were seen once, and the ten largest hold under 9.5%. What was sequenced was peripheral blood. The receptors were sampled from a man aged 25 to 40 with acute or convalescent COVID-19.

The J gene is TRBJ2-5, the V gene TRBV7-2; D possibly corresponds to TRBD1 (5 bases). The germline CDR1 and CDR2 sequences are SGHTA and FQGNSA. This CDR3 has 14 amino acids. V was cut by 1 base and J by 2 bases, with 8 bases left in between. The CDR3 nucleotides are TGTGCCAGCAGCTTAGTTACAGGTCAAGAGACCCAGTACTTC. It translates to CASSLVTGQETQYF.

J is TRBJ1-4 and V is TRBV5-1, with a possible D match to TRBD1 (5 bases). Germline CDR1 reads SGHRS; CDR2 reads YFSETQ. Trimming left V 0 bases short and J 7 bases short, with 13 bases between. The length of the CDR3 is 15 residues. This CDR3 is CASSLEPGLGEKLFF. CDR3 DNA: TGCGCCAGCAGCTTGGAGCCAGGGTTGGGTGAAAAACTGTTTTTT.

The genes are TRBV5-6 and TRBJ2-7; D gene unclear. CDR3 size: 11 residues. From germline, CDR1 is SGHDT and CDR2 YYEEEE. V was clipped by 0 bases and J by 6 bases, with 4 bases between them. The chain's CDR3 is CASSLDREQYF. DNA for the CDR3: TGTGCCAGCAGCTTGGATCGCGAGCAGTACTTC.

This rearrangement joins TRBV4-1 to TRBJ2-5, with a tentative D call TRBD2 (6 bases). Germline V gene sequence: CDR1 MGHRA, CDR2 YSYEKL. CDR3 length: 15 residues. The V end was cut by 5 bases, the J end by 5 bases, with 18 bases between. CDR3 loop: CASSRGDGGGETQYF. The CDR3 nucleotides read TGCGCCAGCAGCAGGGGAGATGGAGGAGGGGAGACCCAGTACTTC.

This rearrangement joins TRBV30 to TRBJ1-5; 8 bases match TRBD1. The CDR3 runs to 14 residues. Per germline, CDR1 GTSNPN and CDR2 SVGIG (reference sequence). The V gene end was trimmed by 1 base and the J gene end by 10 bases; junction bases not matched to a gene: 9. The CDR3 here is CAWSGTGRISPQHF. The CDR3 nucleotides are TGTGCCTGGAGTGGGACAGGGAGAATCAGCCCCCAGCATTTT.

This chain connects TRBV6-6 to TRBJ2-7; TRBD1 might be the D (6 bases). CDR1 and CDR2 (germline): MNHNY, SVGAGI (reference sequence). The CDR3 loop spans 12 amino acids. The germline V and J ends were trimmed by 2 bases and 7 bases, with 9 bases remaining between them. The CDR3 DNA follows: TGTGCCAGCAGTTACGGGGGCCGGGAGCAGTACTTC. It codes for CASSYGGREQYF.

The rearrangement joins TRBV6-5 to TRBJ2-1; 9 bases match TRBD1. V shed 6 bases and J 8 bases; nucleotides not matched to a gene: 11. The CDR3 is 15 amino acids. Per germline, CDR1 MNHEY and CDR2 SVGAGI. Here the CDR3 reads CASRNDRGAIHEQFF. In DNA form, the CDR3 reads TGTGCCAGCAGAAATGACAGGGGGGCCATTCATGAGCAGTTCTTC.

The rearrangement joins TRBV14 to TRBJ2-5, with 10 bases lining up with TRBD2. The CDR3 consists of 17 residues. V gave up 0 bases and J gave up 5 bases; unmatched junction bases: 9. Germline CDR1 reads SGHDN; CDR2 reads FVKESK. The CDR3 loop reads CASSQDKIAGGRETQYF. CDR3 bases: TGTGCCAGCAGCCAAGACAAAATAGCGGGAGGTAGGGAGACCCAGTACTTC.

In nucleotides, the CDR3 is TGTGCCAGCAGCTACGCCCAGGGGGCTTTGAAGACCCAGTACTTC. Protein sequence: CASSYAQGALKTQYF. The chain combines TRBV5-5 with TRBJ2-5, with 8 bases aligning to TRBD1. CDR1 and CDR2 (germline): SGHKS, YYEKEE (reference sequence). The ends lost 3 bases at V and 6 bases at J; junction bases unmatched: 10. This CDR3 is built from 15 residues. Using reference TRBV5-5 and TRBJ2-5 for the parts outside the CDR3, the full variable domain is DAGVTQSPTHLIKTRGQQVTLRCSPISGHKSVSWYQQVLGQGPQFIFQYYEKEERGRGNFPDRFSARQFPNYSSELNVNALLLGDSALYLCASSYAQGALKTQYFGPGTRLLVL.

The chain has TRBV28 and TRBJ1-3; 7 bases match TRBD1. Trimming at V came to 5 bases and at J to 0 bases, leaving 7 bases not matched to a gene. Per the germline V gene, CDR1 is MDHEN and CDR2 is SYDVKM. The CDR3 contains 16 residues. The CDR3 sequence: CASSTHRGFSGNTIYF. In DNA form, the CDR3 reads TGTGCCAGCAGTACACACAGGGGTTTCTCTGGAAACACCATATATTTT.

This clone was recorded a few times. The J gene is TRBJ1-2, the V gene TRBV19, with a possible D match to TRBD1 (5 bases). V shed 4 bases and J shed 8 bases, with 11 bases lying between them. This CDR3 has 12 residues. The germline gives CDR1 LNHDA, CDR2 SQIVND (reference sequence). CDR3 bases: TGTGCCAGTAGTAGAACAGGAGAGGGCTACACCTTC. Its protein product is CASSRTGEGYTF. Together with reference TRBV19 and TRBJ1-2, the CDR3 gives the full variable domain: DGGITQSPKYLFRKEGQNVTLSCEQNLNHDAMYWYRQDPGQGLRLIYYSQIVNDFQKGDIAEGYSVSREKKESFPLTVTSAQKNPTAFYLCASSRTGEGYTFGSGTRLTVV.

The rearrangement uses TRBV3-1 (or the pseudogene TRBV3-2) and TRBJ1-3, with D perhaps matching TRBD1 (6 bases). This CDR3 contains 20 residues. Germline values: CDR1 LGHDT, CDR2 YNNKEL (reference sequence). V was pared by 0 bases and J by 0 bases, with 21 bases between. The CDR3 here is CASSQETDRVSYDSGNTIYF. For the CDR3, the DNA is TGTGCCAGCAGCCAAGAAACGGACAGAGTCTCGTACGACTCTGGAAACACCATATATTTT.

The rearrangement joins TRBV5-4 to TRBJ2-7; a possible D gene is TRBD2 (7 bases). The V and J ends lost 6 bases and 2 bases respectively, with 15 bases between them. Looked up from germline, CDR1 is SGHNT and CDR2 is YYREEE (reference sequence). CDR3 length: 14 residues. CDR3 residues: CASIRRGGAYEQYF. CDR3 sequence (DNA): TGTGCCAGCATCAGAAGGGGGGGGGCCTACGAGCAGTACTTC.

V is TRBV7-3 and J is TRBJ2-3; D gene ambiguous. V dropped 2 bases and J dropped 3 bases, with 6 bases sitting between them. CDR3 length: 13 residues. Germline V lookup: CDR1 SGHTA, CDR2 FQGTGA. Written as DNA, the CDR3 is TGTGCCAGCAGCTTATCCCCAACAGATACGCAGTATTTT. Translated, it gives CASSLSPTDTQYF.

The genes are TRBV11-1 and TRBJ2-1; TRBD1 is a possible D gene (6 bases). Per germline, CDR1 SGHAT and CDR2 FQDESV (reference sequence). Trimming left V 2 bases short and J 7 bases short, with 12 bases between. There are 14 residues in the CDR3. The DNA for the CDR3 is TGTGCCAGCAGCTTATGGTCCAGGGGTAATGAGCAGTTCTTC. Translation: CASSLWSRGNEQFF.

CDR3 sequence (DNA): TGCGCCAGCGGAACAGGGGCCGGCGAGCAGTACTTC. It translates to CASGTGAGEQYF. The rearrangement links TRBV5-1 to TRBJ2-7; 7 positions agree with TRBD1. The CDR3 consists of 12 residues. The germline V gene encodes CDR1 SGHRS and CDR2 YFSETQ. J gave up 6 bases and V 7 bases, and 7 bases lay outside the gene matches.

The genes are TRBV2 and TRBJ2-7; D ambiguous. With 4 bases removed from V and 6 bases from J, the gap between germline ends came to 4 bases. There are 10 residues in the CDR3. Germline CDR1 and CDR2: SNHLY and FYNNEI. CDR3 residues: CASSAREQYF. CDR3 coding DNA: TGTGCCAGCAGTGCCCGCGAGCAGTACTTC.

Here the CDR3 reads CAISGFTRHNNEQFF. Written as DNA, the CDR3 is TGTGCCATCAGCGGCTTTACGAGACACAACAATGAGCAGTTCTTC. The V gene is TRBV10-3, the J gene TRBJ2-1; D call uncertain. CDR1 is ENHRY, CDR2 SYGVKD, per germline. V lost 6 bases, J lost 5 bases, and 17 bases lay in between. CDR3 length: 15 amino acids.

The rearrangement joins TRBV5-1 to TRBJ1-5, with D unclear. The germline V and J ends were trimmed by 10 bases and 0 bases, with 8 bases remaining between them. The CDR3 extends over 12 amino acids. The germline V gene has CDR1 SGHRS and CDR2 YFSETQ. The CDR3 protein is CAAAYSNQPQHF. The CDR3 DNA follows: TGCGCCGCCGCCTATAGCAATCAGCCCCAGCATTTT.

The sample holds one count of this clone. The rearrangement joins TRBV5-4 to TRBJ1-2, with D hard to call. V was pared by 2 bases and J by 8 bases, with 13 bases between. Germline-derived CDR1 and CDR2 are SGHNT and YYREEE (reference sequence). This CDR3 has 13 amino acids. CDR3 DNA: TGTGCCAGCAGCTTCATCGTGGCGGGAGGCTACACCTTC. This gives the protein CASSFIVAGGYTF.

This chain joins TRBV27 and TRBJ2-7, with 8 bases matching TRBD2. CDR1 and CDR2 from the germline V gene are MNHEY and SMNVEV (reference sequence). The CDR3 has 18 amino acids. Germline trimming cut 0 bases from V and 6 bases from J; bases unmatched to any gene: 16. In DNA form, the CDR3 reads TGTGCCAGCAGTTTATCGGGTAGAGCGGCGGGAGGTCGGCCCGAGCAGTACTTC. Amino acid sequence: CASSLSGRAAGGRPEQYF.

This chain uses TRBV20-1 with TRBJ2-5; D remains ambiguous. Germline V lookup: CDR1 DFQATT, CDR2 SNEGSKA (reference sequence). This CDR3 comprises 10 residues. V was cut by 1 base and J by 5 bases, with 2 bases left in between. The CDR3 spells CSARAETQYF. As DNA, the CDR3 is TGCAGTGCTAGAGCGGAGACCCAGTACTTC.

The V call is TRBV21-1, the J call TRBJ2-1; the D call in the table, TRBD2, was not verified against the DNA. TRBV21-1 is shown as a pseudogene. The CDR3 has 18 amino acids. CDR3 sequence (DNA): TGTGCCAGCAGCAAAGTAGATGAGGGTGACCCTAATCGAAATGAGCAGTTCTTC. Its protein is CASSKVDEGDPNRNEQFF.

V gene TRBV10-2 combines with J gene TRBJ2-3; TRBD2 aligns across 11 bases. The CDR3 runs 14 residues. V lost 2 bases to trimming and J lost 5 bases; unmatched junction nucleotides: 0. CDR1 and CDR2 from the germline V gene are WSHSY and SAAADI. The CDR3 DNA sequence: TGCGCCAGCAGTGAGGGACTAGCGGGAGATACGCAGTATTTT. Its translation is CASSEGLAGDTQYF.

This chain connects TRBV3-1 (or the pseudogene TRBV3-2) to TRBJ2-6, with 8 bases fitting TRBD2. J was trimmed by 2 bases and V by 11 bases; bases with no gene match: 14. Germline CDR1 reads LGHDT; CDR2 reads YNNKEL (reference sequence). The CDR3 is 17 residues long. CDR3 DNA sequence: TGTGCCCCCTCAGCCAGCGGGAGATTAACTGGGGCCAACGTCCTGACTTTC. As protein: CAPSASGRLTGANVLTF.

This rearrangement joins TRBV12-3 or TRBV12-4 to TRBJ2-1; no clear D. Trimming removed 1 base at V and 6 bases at J, with 7 bases between. CDR3 length: 13 residues. CDR3 DNA: TGTGCCAGCAGTTTAGGACTGGGCAATGAGCAGTTCTTC. This encodes CASSLGLGNEQFF.

This clone was observed a single time. The J gene is TRBJ2-1, the V gene TRBV7-3, with TRBD2 matching over 12 bases. The junction had 7 bases not matched to a gene; V was cut back by 4 bases and J by 9 bases. The CDR3 is 15 residues long. Germline V lookup: CDR1 SGHTA, CDR2 FQGTGA. The CDR3 DNA follows: TGTGCCAGCAGCTCCCTAGCGGGAGGGCCTAGTGAGCAGTTCTTC. Residues: CASSSLAGGPSEQFF.